This entry describes one T cell receptor beta chain. Its antigen is unknown. These data are taken from a study of cytomegalovirus exposure and HLA in healthy donors. Study findings and constraints: A later analysis found most CMV-associated TCR beta chains apparently HLA-restricted. An analysis done earlier found most TCR beta V segments productive about 87% or about 30% of the time.

The germline CDR1 and CDR2 sequences are SGHRS and YFSETQ. The J segment lost 2 bases and the V segment lost 4 bases, leaving 5 bases of the junction unmatched. The CDR3 is 14 residues long. The PCR used 60 Vbeta and 13 Jbeta primers. The table came from immunoSEQ multiplex PCR; TCRdb's copy has only in-frame clones and leaves some out. The sample records about 230,000 clones, over 70% being singletons. Specimen: PBMCs. This receptor was identified in a woman aged 55-70 years in good health and CMV-seropositive. The chain links TRBV5-1 to TRBJ2-7; 8 bases align to TRBD2. The CDR3 loop reads CASSASGSAYEQYF. The CDR3 nucleotides are TGCGCCAGCAGCGCCAGCGGGAGCGCCTACGAGCAGTACTTC.